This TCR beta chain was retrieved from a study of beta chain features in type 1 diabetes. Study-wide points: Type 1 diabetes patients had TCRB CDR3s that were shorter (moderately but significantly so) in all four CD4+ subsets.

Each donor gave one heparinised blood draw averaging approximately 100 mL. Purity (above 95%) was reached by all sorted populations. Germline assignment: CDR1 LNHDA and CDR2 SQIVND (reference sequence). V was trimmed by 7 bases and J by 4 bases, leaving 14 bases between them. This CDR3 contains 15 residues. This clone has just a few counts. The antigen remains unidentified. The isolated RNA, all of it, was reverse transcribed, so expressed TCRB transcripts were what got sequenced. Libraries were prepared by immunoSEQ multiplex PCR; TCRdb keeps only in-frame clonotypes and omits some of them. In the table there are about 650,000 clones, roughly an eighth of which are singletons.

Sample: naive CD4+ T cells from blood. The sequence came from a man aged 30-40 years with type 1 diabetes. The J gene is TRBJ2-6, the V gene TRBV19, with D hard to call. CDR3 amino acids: CASMDRQAGANVLTF. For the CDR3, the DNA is TGTGCCAGTATGGACCGGCAGGCAGGGGCCAACGTCCTGACTTTC.